Below, 16 T cell receptor beta chains from the same sample are listed, as sequenced in a study of shared clonotypes between healthy human individuals. Selected positively for CCR7 and CD45RO-negative, naive CD8 cells excluded terminally differentiated effector memory CD45RA+ cells. The table came from immunoSEQ multiplex PCR; TCRdb's copy has only in-frame clones and leaves some out. The sample includes more than 2 million clones, around 93% of them seen just once. The sequencing input was naive CD8+ T cells from PBMCs. These receptor sequences come from a young man in good health. Some clones in this sample may be carry-over from other donors' samples.

The rearrangement uses TRBV6-6 and TRBJ1-1, with a tentative D call TRBD1 (6 bases). This CDR3 has 13 amino acids. The germline CDR1 and CDR2 sequences are MNHNY and SVGAGI (reference sequence). The V and J ends lost 6 bases and 5 bases respectively, with 13 bases between them. The CDR3 here is CASSQGGRTEAFF. The CDR3 nucleotides read TGTGCCAGCAGCCAAGGGGGGAGGACTGAAGCTTTCTTT.

This chain uses TRBV7-8 with TRBJ2-7; 11 positions agree with TRBD2. CDR3 length: 16 amino acids. Per the germline V gene, CDR1 is SGHVS and CDR2 is FQNEAQ. After removal of 4 bases from V and 1 base from J, the junction contained 6 bases not matched to a gene. The CDR3 sequence is CASSSLSGRESYEQYF. The DNA for the CDR3 is TGTGCCAGCAGCTCCCTTAGCGGGAGGGAGTCCTACGAGCAGTACTTC.

A few counts support this clone. The same CDR3 arises from other DNA sequences in this sample as well. The chain has TRBV28 and TRBJ1-5, with D unclear. Per germline, CDR1 MDHEN and CDR2 SYDVKM. V dropped 2 bases and J dropped 3 bases, with 5 bases sitting between them. The CDR3 length is 13 residues. In DNA form, the CDR3 reads TGTGCCAGCAGTTTACTGTCCAATCAGCCCCAGCATTTT. The encoded protein is CASSLLSNQPQHF.

The V gene is TRBV27, the J gene TRBJ1-1; D may be TRBD1 (6 bases). This CDR3 is built from 14 residues. Trimming took off 8 bases at V and 4 bases at J, with 17 bases between the two ends. CDR1 and CDR2 (germline): MNHEY, SMNVEV (reference sequence). The CDR3 nucleotides are TGTGCCAGCCACCTTGGGGGGGCGAGCACTGAAGCTTTCTTT. Protein product: CASHLGGASTEAFF.

The chain employs TRBV7-6 and TRBJ2-7; a weak D match, TRBD2 (5 bases). This CDR3 is 14 amino acids long. Looked up from germline, CDR1 is SGHVS and CDR2 is FNYEAQ. Trimming removed 5 bases from V and 5 bases from J, with 16 bases in between. CDR3 loop: CASSPGYPVHEQYF. As DNA, the CDR3 is TGTGCCAGCAGCCCGGGGTACCCCGTCCACGAGCAGTACTTC.

To note about this clone: Other nucleotide sequences from this sample produce the same CDR3. V is TRBV27 and J is TRBJ2-7; D is unclear. The length of the CDR3 is 13 residues. Germline CDR1 is MNHEY and CDR2 is SMNVEV (reference sequence). Trimming removed 3 bases at V and 2 bases at J, with 8 bases between. CDR3 loop: CASSFGSTYEQYF. The CDR3 nucleotides are TGTGCCAGCAGTTTCGGGTCTACCTACGAGCAGTACTTC.

J is TRBJ2-6 and V is TRBV25-1, with a tentative D call TRBD2 (5 bases). V lost 4 bases, J lost 0 bases, and 16 bases lay in between. Germline V gene lookup returns CDR1 MGHDK and CDR2 SYGVNS. The CDR3 totals 18 residues. The CDR3 nucleotides are TGTGCCAGCAGTGCCCGGAGGACGGATTTCTCTGGGGCCAACGTCCTGACTTTC. The encoded protein is CASSARRTDFSGANVLTF.

The J gene is TRBJ2-6, the V gene TRBV5-4; no firm D call. CDR3 size: 15 residues. Germline CDR1 and CDR2: SGHNT and YYREEE (reference sequence). The V end was cut by 2 bases, the J end by 0 bases, with 6 bases between. In nucleotides, the CDR3 is TGTGCCAGCAGCTTAAAGAGCTCTGGGGCCAACGTCCTGACTTTC. Residues: CASSLKSSGANVLTF.

The chain recombines TRBV7-9 with TRBJ2-2; 10 bases fit TRBD1. Trimming at V came to 4 bases and at J to 6 bases, leaving 5 bases not matched to a gene. Germline values: CDR1 SEHNR, CDR2 FQNEAQ (reference sequence). The CDR3 loop spans 15 amino acids. The CDR3 protein is CASSSGQGVAGELFF. The CDR3 DNA follows: TGTGCCAGCAGCTCTGGACAGGGGGTCGCCGGGGAGCTGTTTTTT.

CDR3 nucleotide sequence: TGTGCCAGCAGCCGGACAGGGGAAATTCGTGGCTACACCTTC. Amino acids: CASSRTGEIRGYTF. This sequence joins TRBV6-5 and TRBJ1-2, with 9 bases fitting TRBD1. CDR1 is MNHEY and CDR2 is SVGAGI in the germline V gene. V gave up 6 bases and J gave up 7 bases; unmatched junction bases: 9. The length of the CDR3 is 14 residues.

On this clone itself: This CDR3 is also generated by other DNA sequences in the sample. J is TRBJ2-1 and V is TRBV19, with D perhaps TRBD2 (5 bases). This CDR3 region has 12 residues. The germline CDR1 and CDR2 sequences are LNHDA and SQIVND (reference sequence). V lost 1 base and J lost 7, with 5 bases in between. This CDR3 is CASSIAGNEQFF. The CDR3 bases are TGTGCCAGTAGTATAGCGGGAAATGAGCAGTTCTTC. Full variable domain (remainder filled in from reference TRBV19 and TRBJ2-1): DGGITQSPKYLFRKEGQNVTLSCEQNLNHDAMYWYRQDPGQGLRLIYYSQIVNDFQKGDIAEGYSVSREKKESFPLTVTSAQKNPTAFYLCASSIAGNEQFFGPGTRLTVL.

With regard to this clone: The sample carries other DNA sequences with the same CDR3. This chain connects TRBV4-1 to TRBJ1-1; D is ambiguous. This CDR3 region has 14 residues. From germline, CDR1 is MGHRA and CDR2 YSYEKL. The V and J ends lost 1 base and 0 bases respectively, with 6 bases between them. For the CDR3, the DNA is TGCGCCAGCAGCCAAGGCGATATGAACACTGAAGCTTTCTTT. It codes for CASSQGDMNTEAFF.

The CDR3 coding sequence is TGTGCCTGGAGGGATTATGAAAAACTGTTTTTT. Encoded protein: CAWRDYEKLFF. The chain uses TRBV30 and TRBJ1-4; D is unclear. This CDR3 region has 11 residues. With 3 bases removed from V and 6 bases from J, the gap between germline ends came to 5 bases. The germline CDR1 and CDR2 sequences are GTSNPN and SVGIG (reference sequence).

The rearrangement links TRBV10-2 to TRBJ2-5; D remains unclear. Germline-derived CDR1 and CDR2 are WSHSY and SAAADI. The CDR3 runs to 14 residues. Trimming took off 0 bases at V and 5 bases at J, with 10 bases between the two ends. The CDR3 reads CASSESRGVETQYF. The CDR3 region has the DNA TGCGCCAGCAGTGAGTCGAGAGGAGTTGAGACCCAGTACTTC.

About this clone: This sample includes further DNA sequences coding for the same CDR3. The J gene is TRBJ2-1, the V gene TRBV7-9, with 8 bases matching TRBD1. This CDR3 has 15 residues. Losses at the gene ends were 2 bases for V and 2 bases for J; bases not matched to a gene: 2. The germline gives CDR1 SEHNR, CDR2 FQNEAQ (reference sequence). In nucleotides, the CDR3 is TGTGCCAGCAGCTTACGACAGGGGACCTACAATGAGCAGTTCTTC. Translation: CASSLRQGTYNEQFF.

A single count supports this clone. V and J are TRBV15 and TRBJ2-7; the D gene is possibly TRBD1 (6 bases). V was cut by 2 bases and J by 1 base, with 9 bases left in between. CDR3 length: 14 amino acids. Germline-derived CDR1 and CDR2 are LNHNV and YYDKDF (reference sequence). For the CDR3, the DNA is TGTGCCACCAGCAGATCAGGACAGTCCTACGAGCAGTACTTC. Translating it yields CATSRSGQSYEQYF.